One sample yielded the 14 T cell receptor beta chains listed below, sequenced in a study of shared clonotypes between healthy human individuals. Measured with immunoSEQ multiplex PCR; TCRdb has only the in-frame clones, and not every one. The sample gives 450,000 to 500,000 clones, over 70% of which show up once; over 9.5% is in the top ten. Sequencing used PBMCs. These TCRs come from a woman aged 40 to 55 in good health. Some clones in this sample may be carry-over from other donors' samples.

The chain has TRBV6-4 and TRBJ1-3; 7 bases agree with TRBD1. CDR1 is MRHNA, CDR2 SNTAGT, per germline. J gave up 2 bases and V 5 bases, and 9 bases lay outside the gene matches. The CDR3 runs 16 residues. For the CDR3, the DNA is TGTGCCAGCAGTAACCCAGACAGGGTAGCTGGAAACACCATATATTTT. Its translation: CASSNPDRVAGNTIYF.

The rearrangement links TRBV5-5 to TRBJ2-7; D uncertain. The CDR3 extends over 14 amino acids. The germline V gene has CDR1 SGHKS and CDR2 YYEKEE (reference sequence). V gave up 0 bases and J gave up 6 bases, with 13 bases separating them. CDR3 in DNA: TGTGCCAGCAGCTTGGTATACGCATCTTCCGAGCAGTACTTC. Translated, it gives CASSLVYASSEQYF.

This clone was recorded a few times. CDR3 bases: TGTGCCAGCAGCCTACAGGGGGCTTTTAACTATGGCTACACCTTC. Encoded protein: CASSLQGAFNYGYTF. The chain combines TRBV7-2 with TRBJ1-2; 9 bases align to TRBD1. The CDR3 has 15 amino acids. CDR1 SGHTA and CDR2 FQGNSA come from the germline V gene. J was trimmed by 1 base and V by 5 bases; bases with no gene match: 5.

This clone was recorded once. CDR3 residues: CASSVQAGEGSGELFF. CDR3 nucleotide sequence: TGTGCCAGCAGTGTTCAAGCGGGAGAAGGGTCCGGGGAGCTGTTTTTT. V usage is TRBV6-4 and J usage is TRBJ2-2, with 8 bases identical to TRBD2. J gave up 6 bases and V 4 bases, and 10 bases lay outside the gene matches. The CDR3 consists of 16 residues. CDR1 is MRHNA and CDR2 is SNTAGT in the germline V gene.

The chain joins TRBV5-6 to TRBJ2-7; tentatively, D is TRBD2 (7 bases). The CDR3 runs to 14 residues. The germline V gene encodes CDR1 SGHDT and CDR2 YYEEEE. Trimming cost V 4 bases and J 1 base, with 12 bases left between them. The CDR3 DNA is TGTGCCAGCAGCAGCGGGACAACTTCCTACGAGCAGTACTTC. Amino acids: CASSSGTTSYEQYF.

To note about this clone: This sequence is one base from a far larger clone and is likely a read error. The same CDR3 is also encoded by other DNA sequences in this sample. The chain is built from TRBV19 and TRBJ1-1; D possibly corresponds to TRBD1 (6 bases). Germline lookup yields CDR1 LNHDA and CDR2 SQIVND (reference sequence). There are 14 residues in the CDR3. The V end lost 3 bases, the J end lost 4 bases, and 12 bases lay between the germline ends. The CDR3 DNA sequence: TGTGCCAGTAGTATCGGACAGCCTGGCACTGAAGCTTTCTTT. This codes for CASSIGQPGTEAFF.

The chain employs TRBV27 and TRBJ2-1; tentative D call: TRBD2 (5 bases). Germline loops: CDR1 MNHEY, CDR2 SMNVEV (reference sequence). The germline V and J ends were trimmed by 5 bases and 7 bases, with 12 bases remaining between them. The CDR3 covers 13 residues. The CDR3 region has the DNA TGTGCCAGCAGTCTGGACTCGTTGAATGAGCAGTTCTTC. Protein product: CASSLDSLNEQFF.

The J gene is TRBJ1-1, the V gene TRBV11-2; D unresolved. The CDR3 spans 13 residues. V was trimmed by 3 bases and J by 1 base, leaving 6 bases between them. Germline V gives CDR1 SGHAT, CDR2 FQNNGV. CDR3 amino acids: CASSFSRNTEAFF. DNA of the CDR3: TGTGCCAGCAGCTTCAGCAGGAACACTGAAGCTTTCTTT.

Turning to this clone: It may be a read error: a sequence one base away is much more abundant. The J gene is TRBJ2-3, the V gene TRBV7-9; D call uncertain. There are 14 residues in the CDR3. With 5 bases removed from V and 0 bases from J, the gap between germline ends came to 9 bases. Germline V gene sequence: CDR1 SEHNR, CDR2 FQNEAQ (reference sequence). CDR3 in DNA: TGTGCCAGCAGCCCGACGGCTAGCACAGATACGCAGTATTTT. The encoded protein is CASSPTASTDTQYF.

Comment on this clone: A read error is likely here: a far larger clone is one base away. The chain recombines TRBV6-5 with TRBJ1-4; 7 bases line up with TRBD1. Germline assignment: CDR1 MNHEY and CDR2 SVGAGI. This CDR3 has 13 residues. The CDR3 here is CASRQGNRERLFF. The CDR3 nucleotides are TGTGCCAGCAGACAGGGGAATCGGGAAAGACTGTTTTTT.

This clone was recorded at least ten times. The chain joins TRBV5-5 to TRBJ2-7; possible D gene TRBD1, 6 bases. Trimming shortened V by 0 bases and J by 3 bases, and 13 bases separated the two germline ends. CDR1 SGHKS and CDR2 YYEKEE come from the germline V gene (reference sequence). This CDR3 contains 15 residues. CDR3 in amino acids: CASSLAGQGYYEQYF. DNA of the CDR3: TGTGCCAGCAGCTTGGCGGGCCAGGGGTACTACGAGCAGTACTTC. Drawing the rest from reference TRBV5-5 and TRBJ2-7, the complete variable domain is DAGVTQSPTHLIKTRGQQVTLRCSPISGHKSVSWYQQVLGQGPQFIFQYYEKEERGRGNFPDRFSARQFPNYSSELNVNALLLGDSALYLCASSLAGQGYYEQYFGPGTRLTVT.

The chain recombines TRBV19 with TRBJ2-2, with no clear D. V was trimmed by 1 base and J by 6 bases, leaving 9 bases between them. The CDR3 contains 14 residues. CDR1 and CDR2 (germline): LNHDA, SQIVND (reference sequence). DNA of the CDR3: TGTGCCAGTAGTATAGTCGCCGAGGCCGGGGAGCTGTTTTTT. The encoded protein is CASSIVAEAGELFF.

The rearrangement uses TRBV4-1 and TRBJ1-4, with a possible D match to TRBD1 (5 bases). CDR3 size: 16 residues. Germline CDR1 and CDR2: MGHRA and YSYEKL. V gave up 1 base and J gave up 4 bases, with 13 bases separating them. The CDR3 here is CASSQVGPRGNEKLFF. CDR3 in DNA: TGCGCCAGCAGCCAAGTGGGGCCCCGGGGTAATGAAAAACTGTTTTTT.

This chain connects TRBV29-1 to TRBJ1-1, with 8 bases identical to TRBD1. Germline-derived CDR1 and CDR2 are SQVTM and ANQGSEA. This CDR3 is 13 amino acids long. Unmatched junction bases numbered 6, after V lost 4 bases and J lost 5 bases. The CDR3 spells CSVGTGFGTEAFF. CDR3 bases: TGCAGCGTTGGGACAGGGTTTGGGACTGAAGCTTTCTTT.